The rows below give T cell receptor beta chains drawn from one sample of a study of regulatory T cells in long-lasting Graves disease. TCRdb fed the multiplex PCR reads into MiXCR, producing one record per CDR3 protein. Among over 400,000 distinct CDR3 sequences listed, 14% were seen once. The sample also formed part of further work on T cells in Graves' hyperthyroidism and ophthalmopathy.

This specimen consisted of peripheral blood mononuclear cells (PBMCs), obtained at new diagnosis, from a patient treated with antithyroid drugs. The receptors come from a woman between 45 and 65 years old with Graves disease. Both conserved end residues are part of each CDR3. Fields, in order: V gene, J gene, CDR3 length, D gene, clone size, CDR3 protein, CDR3 DNA. The D gene is left open where the match is weak. A row's size may be missing; if present it is once, few, many or a size class.

TRBV7-9	TRBJ2-1	21	TRBD2	few	CASSFSLVPGLAGFSYNEQFF	TGTGCCAGCAGCTTCAGTCTGGTCCCGGGACTAGCGGGATTTTCCTACAATGAGCAGTTCTTC
TRBV7-9	TRBJ2-1	20	TRBD2	few	CASSSTKTGLAGVNSREQFF	TGTGCCAGCAGTTCTACTAAGACGGGACTAGCGGGAGTCAATTCTCGGGAGCAGTTCTTC
TRBV6-1	TRBJ2-7	14	TRBD1	-	CASSHGTGRYEQYF	TGTGCCAGCAGTCACGGGACAGGGCGATACGAGCAGTACTTC
TRBV3-1	TRBJ1-6	17	TRBD1	many	CASSKPGQGGDNSPLHF	TGTGCCAGCAGCAAGCCGGGACAGGGGGGCGATAATTCACCCCTCCACTTT
TRBV28	TRBJ2-7	15	-	many	CASSLGSGVADEQYF	TGTGCCAGCAGTTTAGGGTCGGGAGTAGCGGACGAGCAGTACTTC
TRBV7-9	TRBJ1-1	17	-	many	CASSLRVIGQPDTEAFF	TGTGCCAGCAGCTTACGCGTAATCGGACAGCCTGACACTGAAGCTTTCTTT
TRBV30	TRBJ2-2	13	TRBD1	-	CAWSGQGTGELFF	TGTGCCTGGAGCGGACAGGGCACCGGGGAGCTGTTTTTT
TRBV2	TRBJ1-1	14	TRBD1	many	CASTLVTGVAEAFF	TGTGCCAGCACCCTCGTGACAGGGGTCGCTGAAGCTTTCTTT
TRBV3-1	TRBJ2-4	15	-	many	CASSQDLSGLDIQYF	TGTGCCAGCAGCCAAGATTTGTCCGGATTAGACATTCAGTACTTC
TRBV27	TRBJ2-1	12	-	-	CASSLAGIEQFF	TGTGCCAGCAGTTTAGCAGGGATTGAGCAGTTCTTC
TRBV5-1	TRBJ2-1	15	TRBD2	-	CASSVLAGDYNEQFF	TGCGCCAGCAGCGTACTAGCGGGAGACTATAATGAGCAGTTCTTC
TRBV18	TRBJ2-1	15	-	-	CASSPLPSSYNEQLF	TGTGCCAGCTCACCACTTCCAAGCTCCTACAATGAGCAGCTCTTC
TRBV14	TRBJ2-5	14	-	many	CASSAFFMQETQYF	TGTGCCAGCAGCGCCTTTTTCATGCAAGAGACCCAGTACTTC
TRBV11-2	TRBJ2-7	15	-	many	CASSITTGTSYEQYF	TGTGCCAGCAGCATCACCACAGGGACCTCCTACGAGCAGTACTTC
TRBV10-1	TRBJ2-7	15	-	-	CASSYSEPASREQYF	TGCGCCAGCAGCTACAGCGAACCCGCGTCTCGGGAGCAGTACTTC
TRBV9	TRBJ1-3	16	-	-	CASSGFRGSSGNTIYF	TGTGCCAGCAGCGGATTCAGGGGCAGCTCTGGAAACACCATATATTTT
TRBV6-1	TRBJ2-2	13	-	many	CASSEVKTGELFF	TGTGCCAGCAGTGAGGTCAAAACCGGGGAGCTGTTTTTT
TRBV7-9	TRBJ2-1	12	-	-	CASSYTDNEQFF	TGTGCCAGCAGCTATACAGACAATGAGCAGTTCTTC
TRBV27	TRBJ2-7	13	-	few	CASSPTTGYEQYF	TGTGCCAGCAGTCCCACGACTGGCTACGAGCAGTACTTC
TRBV5-1	TRBJ2-7	15	TRBD1	many	CASSSGQGITYEQYF	TGCGCCAGCAGCTCGGGACAGGGCATAACGTACGAGCAGTACTTC
TRBV13	TRBJ2-3	19	TRBD1	many	CASSSLLTTGNPPPDTQYF	TGTGCCAGCAGCTCCTTACTCACGACAGGGAACCCCCCTCCAGATACGCAGTATTTT
TRBV7-8	TRBJ2-7	15	-	many	CASSLGGSQGYEQYF	TGTGCCAGCAGCTTGGGTGGGTCACAGGGCTACGAGCAGTACTTC
TRBV20-1	TRBJ1-1	13	-	-	CSARLVLNTEAFF	TGCAGTGCTAGATTGGTCTTGAACACTGAAGCTTTCTTT
TRBV5-1	TRBJ2-2	14	TRBD2	few	CASSPREKAGELFF	TGCGCCAGCAGCCCGCGGGAGAAGGCCGGGGAGCTGTTTTTT
TRBV28	TRBJ2-2	19	TRBD2	few	CASSLWGLREGRRTGELFF	TGTGCCAGCAGTTTATGGGGGTTGCGGGAGGGCCGTAGGACCGGGGAGCTGTTTTTT
TRBV3-1	TRBJ1-1	12	-	many	CASSQGQTEAFF	TGTGCCAGCAGCCAAGGGCAGACTGAAGCTTTCTTT
TRBV9	TRBJ2-3	16	TRBD2	-	CASSPPGTSAGVTQYF	TGTGCCAGCAGCCCACCTGGGACTAGCGCGGGGGTTACGCAGTATTTT
TRBV28	TRBJ2-2	15	TRBD2	many	CASSFSGIPTGELFF	TGTGCCAGCAGTTTTAGCGGGATCCCCACCGGGGAGCTGTTTTTT
TRBV7-8	TRBJ2-1	15	TRBD1	-	CASSSRTGVGNEQFF	TGTGCCAGCAGCTCGCGGACAGGGGTCGGCAATGAGCAGTTCTTC
TRBV6-1	TRBJ1-2	13	-	-	CASSQTTNYGYTF	TGTGCCAGCAGTCAGACAACGAACTATGGCTACACCTTC
TRBV29-1	TRBJ2-5	12	-	many	CSVDPQSETQYF	TGCAGCGTTGACCCCCAGTCGGAGACCCAGTACTTC
TRBV2	TRBJ1-4	14	TRBD1	many	CASREQGAGEKLFF	TGTGCCAGCAGGGAACAGGGGGCAGGTGAAAAACTGTTTTTT
TRBV5-1	TRBJ2-3	15	TRBD1	many	CASSPGTGDPDTQYF	TGCGCCAGCAGCCCCGGGACAGGGGACCCAGATACGCAGTATTTT
TRBV11-2	TRBJ1-4	17	-	many	CASSLGYVGRSNEKLFF	TGTGCCAGCAGCTTAGGGTACGTCGGTCGGTCTAATGAAAAACTGTTTTTT
TRBV28	TRBJ2-1	18	TRBD2	many	CASSLSLRLAGISNEQFF	TGTGCCAGCAGTTTATCCCTCAGACTAGCGGGAATAAGCAATGAGCAGTTCTTC
TRBV24-1	TRBJ2-5	12	-	-	CATSEGVETQYF	TGTGCCACCAGTGAGGGGGTAGAGACCCAGTACTTC
TRBV30	TRBJ1-1	11	-	many	CAWSIGGGAFF	TGTGCCTGGAGTATTGGAGGGGGAGCTTTCTTT
TRBV20-1	TRBJ1-1	13	-	many	CSAHHSGETEAFF	TGCAGTGCCCACCACTCAGGGGAAACTGAAGCTTTCTTT
TRBV29-1	TRBJ2-3	12	-	many	CSVEMNADTQYF	TGCAGCGTTGAGATGAACGCAGATACGCAGTATTTT
TRBV5-1	TRBJ2-2	16	-	few	CASSLIGGSDTGELFF	TGCGCCAGCAGCTTGATTGGAGGGTCCGACACCGGGGAGCTGTTTTTT
TRBV5-1	TRBJ2-1	14	TRBD2	many	CASSLGLAGGASFF	TGCGCCAGCAGCTTGGGTCTAGCGGGAGGGGCATCGTTCTTC
TRBV2	TRBJ2-5	14	-	many	CASRDWTYQETQYF	TGTGCCAGCAGAGATTGGACCTACCAAGAGACCCAGTACTTC